This TCR beta chain came from a study of blood T cell repertoires in COVID-19. Using immunoSEQ multiplex PCR, the repertoire was profiled, and TCRdb retains in-frame clones only, with some absent. The sample records 330,000 or so clones, roughly 90% being singletons. This study enrolled people aged 18 to 89 from about two dozen US geographic areas. The CDR3 length is 14 residues. V was clipped by 1 base and J by 8 bases, with 12 bases between them. Germline V gene data show CDR1 as LGHDT and CDR2 as YNNKEL (reference sequence). This TCR was recovered from a woman under 40 who had recovered from COVID-19. The material sequenced was PBMCs or T cells enriched from blood (not recorded which). V is TRBV3-1 (or the pseudogene TRBV3-2) and J is TRBJ2-1; D uncertain. The CDR3 region has the DNA TGTGCCAGCAGCCAAGTAACGCGGATCCATGAGCAGTTCTTC. Its protein product is CASSQVTRIHEQFF.